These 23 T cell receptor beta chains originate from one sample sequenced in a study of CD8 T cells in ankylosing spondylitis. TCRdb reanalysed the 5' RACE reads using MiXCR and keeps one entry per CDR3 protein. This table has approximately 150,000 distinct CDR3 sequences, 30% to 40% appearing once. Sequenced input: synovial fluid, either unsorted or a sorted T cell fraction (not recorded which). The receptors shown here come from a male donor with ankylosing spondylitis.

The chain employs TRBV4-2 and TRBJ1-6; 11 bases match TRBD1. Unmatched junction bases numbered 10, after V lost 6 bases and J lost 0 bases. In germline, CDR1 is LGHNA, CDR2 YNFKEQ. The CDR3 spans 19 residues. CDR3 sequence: CASRNTGTGGFSYNSPLHF. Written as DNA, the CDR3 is TGTGCCAGCAGAAACACCGGGACAGGGGGTTTCTCCTATAATTCACCCCTCCACTTT.

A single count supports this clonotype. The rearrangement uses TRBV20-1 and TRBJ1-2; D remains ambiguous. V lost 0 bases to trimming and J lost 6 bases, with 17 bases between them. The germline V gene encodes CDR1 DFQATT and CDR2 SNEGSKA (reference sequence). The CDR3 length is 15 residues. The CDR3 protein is CSARDPRTDVNGYTF. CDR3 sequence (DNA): TGCAGTGCTAGAGACCCAAGGACGGACGTTAATGGCTACACCTTC.

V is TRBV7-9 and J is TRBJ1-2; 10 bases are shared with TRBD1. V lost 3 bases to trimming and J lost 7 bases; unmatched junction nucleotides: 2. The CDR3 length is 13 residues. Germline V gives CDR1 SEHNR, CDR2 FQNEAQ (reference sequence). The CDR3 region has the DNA TGTGCCAGCAGCTTGACAGGGGGCGGTGGCTACACCTTC. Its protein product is CASSLTGGGGYTF.

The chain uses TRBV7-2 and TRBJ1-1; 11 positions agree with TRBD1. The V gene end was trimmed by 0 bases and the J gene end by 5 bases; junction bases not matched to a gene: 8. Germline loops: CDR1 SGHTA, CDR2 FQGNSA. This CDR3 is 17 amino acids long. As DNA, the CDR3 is TGTGCCAGCAGCTTAGCCGCCAGTGGGACAGGGGGTACTGAAGCTTTCTTT. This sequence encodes CASSLAASGTGGTEAFF.

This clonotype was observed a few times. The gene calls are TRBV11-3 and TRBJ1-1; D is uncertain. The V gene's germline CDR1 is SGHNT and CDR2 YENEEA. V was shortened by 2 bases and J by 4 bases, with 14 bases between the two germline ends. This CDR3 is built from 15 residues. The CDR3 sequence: CASSLRPGEGTEAFF. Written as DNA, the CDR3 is TGTGCCAGCAGCTTACGCCCTGGGGAGGGCACTGAAGCTTTCTTT.

CDR3 sequence reads: CASTYGTGLSNYGYTF. CDR3 sequence (DNA): TGTGCCAGCACCTACGGGACAGGGCTTTCTAACTATGGCTACACCTTC. The chain couples TRBV6-1 to TRBJ1-2; 9 nucleotides agree with TRBD1. This CDR3 has 16 amino acids. Germline V lookup: CDR1 MNHNS, CDR2 SASEGT. With V trimmed by 7 bases and J by 0 bases, 9 bases remained unmatched.

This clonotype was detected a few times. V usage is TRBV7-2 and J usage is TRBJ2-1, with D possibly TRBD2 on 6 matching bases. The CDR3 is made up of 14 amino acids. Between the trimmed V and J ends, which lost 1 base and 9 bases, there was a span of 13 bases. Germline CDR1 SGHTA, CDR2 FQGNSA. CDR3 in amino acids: CASSLGRGWGEQFF. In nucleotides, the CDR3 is TGTGCCAGCAGCTTAGGGCGGGGTTGGGGTGAGCAGTTCTTC.

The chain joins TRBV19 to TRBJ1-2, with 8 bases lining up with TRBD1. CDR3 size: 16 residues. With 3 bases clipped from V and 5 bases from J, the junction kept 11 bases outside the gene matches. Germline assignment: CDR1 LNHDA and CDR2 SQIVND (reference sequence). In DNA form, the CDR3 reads TGTGCCAGTAGTATCATCAGCCCGGGACAGGTATATGGCTACACCTTC. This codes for CASSIISPGQVYGYTF.

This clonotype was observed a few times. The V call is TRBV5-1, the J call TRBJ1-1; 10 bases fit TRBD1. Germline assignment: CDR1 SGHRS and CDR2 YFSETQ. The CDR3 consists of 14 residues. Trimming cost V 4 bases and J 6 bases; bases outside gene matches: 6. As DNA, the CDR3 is TGCGCCAGCAGCCTGGACAGGGGGGTCCCTGAAGCTTTCTTT. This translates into CASSLDRGVPEAFF.

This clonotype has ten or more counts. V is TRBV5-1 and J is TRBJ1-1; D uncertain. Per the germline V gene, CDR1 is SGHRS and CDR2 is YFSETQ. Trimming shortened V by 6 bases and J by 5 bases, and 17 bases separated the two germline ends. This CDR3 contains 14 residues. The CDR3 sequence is CASTGEWGRTEAFF. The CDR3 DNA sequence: TGCGCCAGCACAGGAGAATGGGGTAGGACTGAAGCTTTCTTT.

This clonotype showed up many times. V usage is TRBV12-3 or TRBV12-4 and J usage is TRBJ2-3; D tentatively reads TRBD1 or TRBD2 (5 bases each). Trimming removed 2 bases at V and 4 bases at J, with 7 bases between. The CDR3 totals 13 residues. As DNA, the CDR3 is TGTGCCAGCAGTTTATCGGGGCCAGATACGCAGTATTTT. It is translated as CASSLSGPDTQYF.

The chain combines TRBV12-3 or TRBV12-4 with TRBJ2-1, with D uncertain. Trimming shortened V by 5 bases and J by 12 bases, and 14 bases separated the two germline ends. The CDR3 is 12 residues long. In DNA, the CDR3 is TGTGCCAGCAGTCCTAGTTCCCAGTGGCAGTTCTTC. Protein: CASSPSSQWQFF.

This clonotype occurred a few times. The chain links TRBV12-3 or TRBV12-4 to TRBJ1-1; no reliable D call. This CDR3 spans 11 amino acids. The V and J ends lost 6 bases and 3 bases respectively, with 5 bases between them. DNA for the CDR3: TGTGCCAGCAGCCGGGACACTGAAGCTTTCTTT. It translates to CASSRDTEAFF.

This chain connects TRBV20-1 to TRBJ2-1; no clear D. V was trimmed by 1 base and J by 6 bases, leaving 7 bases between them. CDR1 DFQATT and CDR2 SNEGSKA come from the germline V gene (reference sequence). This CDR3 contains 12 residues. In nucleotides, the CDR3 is TGCAGTGCTAGAGTTAAAAGCAATGAGCAGTTCTTC. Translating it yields CSARVKSNEQFF.

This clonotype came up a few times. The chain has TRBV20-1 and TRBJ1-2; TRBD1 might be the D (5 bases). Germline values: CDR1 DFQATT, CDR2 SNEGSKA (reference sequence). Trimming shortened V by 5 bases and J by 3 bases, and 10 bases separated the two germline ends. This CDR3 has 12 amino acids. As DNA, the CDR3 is TGCAGTGCTGCTGACAGATACTATGGCTACACCTTC. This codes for CSAADRYYGYTF.

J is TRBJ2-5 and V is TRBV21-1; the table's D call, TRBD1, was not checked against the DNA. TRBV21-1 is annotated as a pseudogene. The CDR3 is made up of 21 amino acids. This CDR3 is CASSKCISFPPLNTVRETQYF. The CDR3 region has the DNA TGTGCCAGCAGCAAGTGTATCAGTTTTCCGCCCCTTAACACGGTGAGGGAGACCCAGTACTTC.

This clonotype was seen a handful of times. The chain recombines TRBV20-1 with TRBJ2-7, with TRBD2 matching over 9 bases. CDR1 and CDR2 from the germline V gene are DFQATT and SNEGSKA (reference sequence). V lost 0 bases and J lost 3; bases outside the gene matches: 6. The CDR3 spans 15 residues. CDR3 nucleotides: TGCAGTGCTAGAGATATAGCGGGAGACGACTACGAGCAGTACTTC. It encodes CSARDIAGDDYEQYF.

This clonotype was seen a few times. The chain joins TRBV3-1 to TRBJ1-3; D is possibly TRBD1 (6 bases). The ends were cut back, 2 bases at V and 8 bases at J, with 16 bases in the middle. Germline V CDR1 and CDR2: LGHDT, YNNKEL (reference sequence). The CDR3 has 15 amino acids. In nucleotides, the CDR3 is TGTGCCAGCAGCCAAACGGGCAGGGGAAGAGACACCATATATTTT. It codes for CASSQTGRGRDTIYF. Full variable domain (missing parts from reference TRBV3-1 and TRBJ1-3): DTAVSQTPKYLVTQMGNDKSIKCEQNLGHDTMYWYKQDSKKFLKIMFSYNNKELIINETVPNRFSPKSPDKAHLNLHINSLELGDSAVYFCASSQTGRGRDTIYFGEGSWLTVV.

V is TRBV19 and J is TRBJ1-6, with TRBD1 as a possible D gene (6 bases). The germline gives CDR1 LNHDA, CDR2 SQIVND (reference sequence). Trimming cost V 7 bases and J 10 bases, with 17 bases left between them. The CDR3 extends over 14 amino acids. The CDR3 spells CASKRLQGGSPLHF. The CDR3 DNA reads TGTGCCAGTAAACGTCTACAGGGCGGCTCACCCCTCCACTTT.

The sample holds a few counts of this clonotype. The CDR3 reads CASSHVGARYNEQFF. The CDR3 bases are TGTGCCAGCAGCCACGTCGGGGCGAGATACAATGAGCAGTTCTTC. The chain is built from TRBV3-1 and TRBJ2-1; D may correspond to TRBD1 or TRBD2 (5 bases each). Trimming took off 3 bases at V and 4 bases at J, with 13 bases between the two ends. The CDR3 length is 15 residues. Germline CDR1 LGHDT, CDR2 YNNKEL (reference sequence).

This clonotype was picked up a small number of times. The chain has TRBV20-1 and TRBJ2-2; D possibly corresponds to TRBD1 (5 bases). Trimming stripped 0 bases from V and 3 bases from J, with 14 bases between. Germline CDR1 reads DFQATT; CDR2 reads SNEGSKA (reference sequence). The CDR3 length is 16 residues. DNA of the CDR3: TGCAGTGCTAGAGAACGGACAATCAAAGACACCGGGGAGCTGTTTTTT. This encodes CSARERTIKDTGELFF.

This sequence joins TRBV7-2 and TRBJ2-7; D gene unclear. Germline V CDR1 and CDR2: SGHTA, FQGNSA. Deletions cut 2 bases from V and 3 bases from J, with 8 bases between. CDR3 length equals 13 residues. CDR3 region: CASSLQYDYEQYF. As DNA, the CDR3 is TGTGCCAGCAGCTTACAGTATGACTACGAGCAGTACTTC.

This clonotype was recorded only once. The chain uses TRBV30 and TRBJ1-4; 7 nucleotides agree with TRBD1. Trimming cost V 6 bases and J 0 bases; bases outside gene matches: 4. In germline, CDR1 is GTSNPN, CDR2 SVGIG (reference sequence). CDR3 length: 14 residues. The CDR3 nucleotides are TGTGCCTGTACAGGGGATGCAACTAATGAAAAACTGTTTTTT. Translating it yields CACTGDATNEKLFF.